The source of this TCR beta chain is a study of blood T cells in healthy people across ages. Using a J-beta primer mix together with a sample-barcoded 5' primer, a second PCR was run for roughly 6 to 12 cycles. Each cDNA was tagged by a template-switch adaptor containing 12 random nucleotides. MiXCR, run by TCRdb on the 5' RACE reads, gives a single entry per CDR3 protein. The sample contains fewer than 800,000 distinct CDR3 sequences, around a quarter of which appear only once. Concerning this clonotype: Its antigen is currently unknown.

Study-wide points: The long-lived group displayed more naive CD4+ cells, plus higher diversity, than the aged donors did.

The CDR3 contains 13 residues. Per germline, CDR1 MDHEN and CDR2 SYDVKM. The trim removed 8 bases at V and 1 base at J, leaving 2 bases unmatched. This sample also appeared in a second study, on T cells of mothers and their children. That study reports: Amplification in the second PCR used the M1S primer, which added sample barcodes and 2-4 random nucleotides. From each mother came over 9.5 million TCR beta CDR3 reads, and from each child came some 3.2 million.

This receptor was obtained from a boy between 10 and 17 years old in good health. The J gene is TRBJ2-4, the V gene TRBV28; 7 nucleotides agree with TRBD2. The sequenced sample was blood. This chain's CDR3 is CASGRAAKNIQYF. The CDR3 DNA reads TGTGCCAGCGGGAGGGCGGCCAAAAACATTCAGTACTTC.